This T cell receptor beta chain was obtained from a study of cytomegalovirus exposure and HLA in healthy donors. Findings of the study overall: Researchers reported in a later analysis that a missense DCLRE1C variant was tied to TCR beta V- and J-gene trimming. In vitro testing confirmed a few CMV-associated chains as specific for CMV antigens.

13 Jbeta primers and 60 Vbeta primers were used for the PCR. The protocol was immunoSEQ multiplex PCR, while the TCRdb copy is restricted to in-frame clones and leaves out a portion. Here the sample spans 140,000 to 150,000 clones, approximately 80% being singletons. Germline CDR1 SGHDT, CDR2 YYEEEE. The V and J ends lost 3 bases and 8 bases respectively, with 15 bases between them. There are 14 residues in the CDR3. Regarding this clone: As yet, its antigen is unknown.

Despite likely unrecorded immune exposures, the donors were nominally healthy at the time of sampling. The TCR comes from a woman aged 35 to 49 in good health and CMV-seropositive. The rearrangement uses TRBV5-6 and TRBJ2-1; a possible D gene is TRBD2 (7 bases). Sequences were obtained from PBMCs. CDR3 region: CASSWGGPFDEQFF. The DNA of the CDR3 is TGTGCCAGCAGCTGGGGGGGCCCCTTTGATGAGCAGTTCTTC.